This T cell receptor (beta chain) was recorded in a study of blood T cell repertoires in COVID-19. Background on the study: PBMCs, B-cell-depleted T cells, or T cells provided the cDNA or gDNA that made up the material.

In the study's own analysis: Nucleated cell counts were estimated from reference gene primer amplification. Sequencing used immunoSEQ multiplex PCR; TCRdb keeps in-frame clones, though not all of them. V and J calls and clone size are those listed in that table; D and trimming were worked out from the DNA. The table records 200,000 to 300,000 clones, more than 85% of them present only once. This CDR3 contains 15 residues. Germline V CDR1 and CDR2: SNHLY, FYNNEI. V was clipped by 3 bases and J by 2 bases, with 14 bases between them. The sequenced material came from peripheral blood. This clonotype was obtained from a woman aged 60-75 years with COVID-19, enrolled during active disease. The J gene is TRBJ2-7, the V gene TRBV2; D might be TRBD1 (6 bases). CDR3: CASSEPGTRPYEQYF. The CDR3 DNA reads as TGTGCCAGCAGTGAGCCCGGGACACGACCCTACGAGCAGTACTTC.